This T cell receptor (beta chain) was identified during a study of response to subunit inactivated influenza vaccine. Each CDR3 protein is one row after TCRdb ran MiXCR on the RT-PCR reads. The sample lists approximately 680,000 distinct CDR3 sequences; 15% to 18% were seen once. V was trimmed by 5 bases and J by 0 bases, leaving 14 bases between them. The CDR3 is made up of 14 amino acids. The germline gives CDR1 DFQATT, CDR2 SNEGSKA (reference sequence). This sequence was found in a man in his fifties or sixties who received an inactivated influenza vaccine. The specimen comprised PBMCs from blood, sampled about 11 days after vaccination. The chain uses TRBV20-1 and TRBJ2-7; D unresolved. The CDR3 protein is CSASYGGSSYEQYF. In DNA form, the CDR3 reads TGCAGTGCTTCCTATGGCGGAAGCTCCTACGAGCAGTACTTC.